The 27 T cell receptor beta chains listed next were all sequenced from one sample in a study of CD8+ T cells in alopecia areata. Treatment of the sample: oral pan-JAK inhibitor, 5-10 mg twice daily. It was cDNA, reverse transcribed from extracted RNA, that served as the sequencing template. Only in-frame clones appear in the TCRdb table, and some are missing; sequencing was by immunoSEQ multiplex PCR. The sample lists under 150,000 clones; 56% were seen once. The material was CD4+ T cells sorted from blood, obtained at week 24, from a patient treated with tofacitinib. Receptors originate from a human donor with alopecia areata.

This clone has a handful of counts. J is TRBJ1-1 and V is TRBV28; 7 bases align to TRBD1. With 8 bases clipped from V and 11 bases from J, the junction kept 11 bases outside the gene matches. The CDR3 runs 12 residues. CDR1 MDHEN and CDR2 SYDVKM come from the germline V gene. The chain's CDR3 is CASGPLQGKAFF. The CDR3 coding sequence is TGTGCCAGCGGTCCTTTACAGGGGAAGGCTTTCTTT.

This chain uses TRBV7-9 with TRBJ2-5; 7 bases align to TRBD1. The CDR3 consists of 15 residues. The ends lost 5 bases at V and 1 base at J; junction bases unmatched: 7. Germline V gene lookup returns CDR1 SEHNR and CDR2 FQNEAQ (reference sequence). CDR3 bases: TGTGCCAGCAGCGCCGAACAGGGGCCCCAAGAGACCCAGTACTTC. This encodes CASSAEQGPQETQYF.

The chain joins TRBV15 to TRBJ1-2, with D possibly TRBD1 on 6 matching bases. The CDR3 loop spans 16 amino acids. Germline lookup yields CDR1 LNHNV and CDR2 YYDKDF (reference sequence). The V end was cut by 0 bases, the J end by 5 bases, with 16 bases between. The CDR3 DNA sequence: TGTGCCACCAGCAGAGACGGAAGACAGGTTAGATATGGCTACACCTTC. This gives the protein CATSRDGRQVRYGYTF.

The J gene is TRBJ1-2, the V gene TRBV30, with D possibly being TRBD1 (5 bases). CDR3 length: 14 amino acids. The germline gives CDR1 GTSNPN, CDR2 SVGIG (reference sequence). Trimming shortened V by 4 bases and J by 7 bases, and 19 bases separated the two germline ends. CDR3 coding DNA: TGTGCCTGGACCCCCGCAGGGTCCCGAATTGGCTACACCTTC. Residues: CAWTPAGSRIGYTF.

CDR3 in DNA: TGTGCCAGCAGCCACGACAGAAGCTATGGCTACACCTTC. Translating it yields CASSHDRSYGYTF. This chain links TRBV6-6 with TRBJ1-2; D may be TRBD1 (5 bases). V lost 6 bases to trimming and J lost 4 bases, with 12 bases between them. The CDR3 loop spans 13 amino acids. Germline V gene lookup returns CDR1 MNHNY and CDR2 SVGAGI (reference sequence).

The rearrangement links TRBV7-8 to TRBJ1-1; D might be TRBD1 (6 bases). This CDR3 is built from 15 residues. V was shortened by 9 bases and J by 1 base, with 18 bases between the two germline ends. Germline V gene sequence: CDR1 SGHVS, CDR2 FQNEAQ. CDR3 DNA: TGTGCCAGTACACGCCGGGACACTGGGAACACTGAAGCTTTCTTT. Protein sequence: CASTRRDTGNTEAFF.

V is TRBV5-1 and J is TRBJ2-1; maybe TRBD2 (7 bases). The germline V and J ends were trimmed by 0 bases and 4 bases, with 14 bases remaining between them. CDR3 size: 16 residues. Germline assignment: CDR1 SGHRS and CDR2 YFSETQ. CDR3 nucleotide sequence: TGCGCCAGCAGCTTGGGCTCGGGGGGCGTGTACAATGAGCAGTTCTTC. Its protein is CASSLGSGGVYNEQFF.

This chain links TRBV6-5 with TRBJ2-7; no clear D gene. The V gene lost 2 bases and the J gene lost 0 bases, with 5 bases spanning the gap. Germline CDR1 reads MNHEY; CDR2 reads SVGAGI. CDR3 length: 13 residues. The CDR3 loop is CASSYKSSYEQYF. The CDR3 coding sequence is TGTGCCAGCAGTTACAAAAGCTCCTACGAGCAGTACTTC.

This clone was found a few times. The CDR3 spells CSVSNRASGNTIYF. The DNA for the CDR3 is TGCAGCGTGTCAAACAGGGCCTCTGGAAACACCATATATTTT. The rearrangement links TRBV29-1 to TRBJ1-3; D may be TRBD1 (6 bases). Looked up from germline, CDR1 is SQVTM and CDR2 is ANQGSEA. V lost 6 bases to trimming and J lost 0 bases, with 12 bases between them. The CDR3 sequence is 14 residues long.

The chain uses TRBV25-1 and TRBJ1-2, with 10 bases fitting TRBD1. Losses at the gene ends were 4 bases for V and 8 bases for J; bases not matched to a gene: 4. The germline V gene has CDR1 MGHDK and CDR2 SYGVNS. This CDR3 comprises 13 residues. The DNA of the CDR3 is TGTGCCAGCAGTGTAGGGGACAGGGGCGGCTACACCTTC. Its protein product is CASSVGDRGGYTF.

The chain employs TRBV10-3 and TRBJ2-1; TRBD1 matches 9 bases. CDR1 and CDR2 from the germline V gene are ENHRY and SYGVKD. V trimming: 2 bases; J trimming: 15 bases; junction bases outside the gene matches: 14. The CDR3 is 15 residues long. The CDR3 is CAISEGTGRASRGFF. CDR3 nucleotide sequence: TGTGCCATCAGTGAGGGGACAGGGAGGGCGAGCCGAGGGTTCTTC.

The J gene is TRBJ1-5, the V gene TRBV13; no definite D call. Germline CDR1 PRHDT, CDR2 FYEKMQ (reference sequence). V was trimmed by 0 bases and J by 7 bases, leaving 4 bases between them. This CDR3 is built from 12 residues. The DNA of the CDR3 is TGTGCCAGCAGCTTAGGACGACAGCCCCAGCATTTT. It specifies CASSLGRQPQHF.

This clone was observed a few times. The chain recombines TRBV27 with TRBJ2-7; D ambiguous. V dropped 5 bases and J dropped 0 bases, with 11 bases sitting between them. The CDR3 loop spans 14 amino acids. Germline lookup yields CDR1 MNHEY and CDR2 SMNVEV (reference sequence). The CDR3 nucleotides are TGTGCCAGCAGTCCCCAGCCAGGCTCCTACGAGCAGTACTTC. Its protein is CASSPQPGSYEQYF.

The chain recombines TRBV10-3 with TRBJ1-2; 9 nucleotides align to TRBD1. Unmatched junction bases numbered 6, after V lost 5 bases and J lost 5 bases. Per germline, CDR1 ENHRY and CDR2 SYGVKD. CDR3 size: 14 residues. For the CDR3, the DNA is TGTGCCATCAGTCAGACAGGGGGGAATTATGGCTACACCTTC. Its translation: CAISQTGGNYGYTF.

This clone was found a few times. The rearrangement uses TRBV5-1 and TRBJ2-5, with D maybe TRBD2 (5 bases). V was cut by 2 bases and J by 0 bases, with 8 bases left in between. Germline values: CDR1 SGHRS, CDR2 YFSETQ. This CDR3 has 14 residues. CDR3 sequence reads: CASSFGGYQETQYF. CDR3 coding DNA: TGCGCCAGCAGCTTCGGCGGGTACCAAGAGACCCAGTACTTC.

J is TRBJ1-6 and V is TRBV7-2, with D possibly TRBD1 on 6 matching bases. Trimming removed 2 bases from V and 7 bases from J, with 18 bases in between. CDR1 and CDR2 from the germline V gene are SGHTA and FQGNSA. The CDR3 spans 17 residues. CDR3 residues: CASSLSRSTGWNSPLHF. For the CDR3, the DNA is TGTGCCAGCAGCTTATCAAGGTCTACAGGGTGGAATTCACCCCTCCACTTT.

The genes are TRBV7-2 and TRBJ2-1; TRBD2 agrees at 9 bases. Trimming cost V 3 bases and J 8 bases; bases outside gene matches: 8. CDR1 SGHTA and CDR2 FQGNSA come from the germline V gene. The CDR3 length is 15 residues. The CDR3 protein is CASSFLAGGPDEQFF. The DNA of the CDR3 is TGTGCCAGCAGCTTCCTCGCGGGGGGGCCCGATGAGCAGTTCTTC. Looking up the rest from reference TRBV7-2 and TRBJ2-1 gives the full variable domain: GAGVSQSPSNKVTEKGKDVELRCDPISGHTALYWYRQSLGQGLEFLIYFQGNSAPDKSGLPSDRFSAERTGGSVSTLTIQRTQQEDSAVYLCASSFLAGGPDEQFFGPGTRLTVL.

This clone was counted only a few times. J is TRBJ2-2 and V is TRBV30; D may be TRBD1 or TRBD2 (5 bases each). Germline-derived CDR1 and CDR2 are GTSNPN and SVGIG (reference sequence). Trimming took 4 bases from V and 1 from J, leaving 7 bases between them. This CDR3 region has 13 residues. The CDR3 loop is CAWIGGNTGELFF. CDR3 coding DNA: TGTGCCTGGATTGGGGGGAACACCGGGGAGCTGTTTTTT.

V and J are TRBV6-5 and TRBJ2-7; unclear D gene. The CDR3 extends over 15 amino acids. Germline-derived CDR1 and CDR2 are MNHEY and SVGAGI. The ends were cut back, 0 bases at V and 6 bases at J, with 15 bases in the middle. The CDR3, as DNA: TGTGCCAGCAGTTACTCTACTCAGCGATCTGGCGAGCAGTACTTC. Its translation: CASSYSTQRSGEQYF.

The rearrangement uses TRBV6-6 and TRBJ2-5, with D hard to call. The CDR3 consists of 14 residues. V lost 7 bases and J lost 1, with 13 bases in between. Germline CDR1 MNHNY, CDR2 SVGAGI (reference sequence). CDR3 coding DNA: TGTGCCAGCAAAGTGGGTGGTTCCCAAGAGACCCAGTACTTC. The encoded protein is CASKVGGSQETQYF.

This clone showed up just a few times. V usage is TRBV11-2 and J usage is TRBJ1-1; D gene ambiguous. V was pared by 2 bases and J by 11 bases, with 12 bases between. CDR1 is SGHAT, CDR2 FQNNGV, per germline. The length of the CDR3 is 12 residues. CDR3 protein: CASSLMRARAFF. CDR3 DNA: TGTGCCAGCAGCTTAATGAGGGCGCGGGCTTTCTTT.

The CDR3 sequence: CANKWTGGNEKLFF. The CDR3 DNA follows: TGTGCCAACAAATGGACGGGTGGGAATGAAAAACTGTTTTTT. The chain has TRBV2 and TRBJ1-4; D is ambiguous. V lost 10 bases and J lost 5, with 17 bases in between. The CDR3 has 14 residues. Per germline, CDR1 SNHLY and CDR2 FYNNEI.

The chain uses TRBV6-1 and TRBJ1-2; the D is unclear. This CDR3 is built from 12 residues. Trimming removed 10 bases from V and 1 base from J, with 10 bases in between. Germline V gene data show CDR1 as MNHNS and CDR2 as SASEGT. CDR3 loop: CATPRYNYGYTF. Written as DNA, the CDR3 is TGTGCCACCCCTCGGTATAACTATGGCTACACCTTC.

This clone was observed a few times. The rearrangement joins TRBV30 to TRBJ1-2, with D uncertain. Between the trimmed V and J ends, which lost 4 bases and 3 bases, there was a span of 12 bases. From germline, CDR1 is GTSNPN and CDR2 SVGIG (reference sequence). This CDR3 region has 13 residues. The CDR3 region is CAWNSGQDYGYTF. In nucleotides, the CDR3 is TGTGCCTGGAATTCAGGCCAGGACTATGGCTACACCTTC.

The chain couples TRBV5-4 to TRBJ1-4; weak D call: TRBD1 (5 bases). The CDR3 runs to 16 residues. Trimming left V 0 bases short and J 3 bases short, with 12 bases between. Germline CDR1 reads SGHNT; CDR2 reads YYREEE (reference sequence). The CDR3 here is CASSLAGGAANEKLFF. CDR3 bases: TGTGCCAGCAGCTTGGCCGGAGGGGCGGCTAATGAAAAACTGTTTTTT.

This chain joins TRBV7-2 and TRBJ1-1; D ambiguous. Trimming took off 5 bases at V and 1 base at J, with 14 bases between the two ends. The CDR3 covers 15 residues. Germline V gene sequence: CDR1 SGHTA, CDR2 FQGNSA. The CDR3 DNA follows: TGTGCCAGCAGCGCTCAGGTCGCAGCGAACACTGAAGCTTTCTTT. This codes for CASSAQVAANTEAFF.

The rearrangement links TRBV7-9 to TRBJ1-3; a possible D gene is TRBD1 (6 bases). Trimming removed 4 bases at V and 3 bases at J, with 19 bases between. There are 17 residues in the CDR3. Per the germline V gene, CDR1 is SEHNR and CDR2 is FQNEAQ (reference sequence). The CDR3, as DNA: TGTGCCAGCAGCTCCGATCATCCAGGGGCCTTTGGAAACACCATATATTTT. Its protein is CASSSDHPGAFGNTIYF.